Below, one T cell receptor (beta chain) is given with its context. Its antigen is as yet unknown. Libraries were prepared by immunoSEQ multiplex PCR; TCRdb keeps only in-frame clonotypes and omits some of them. The sample records approximately 45,000 clones, around 87% being singletons. This CDR3 is built from 15 residues. Germline V gene lookup returns CDR1 SQVTM and CDR2 ANQGSEA. V lost 0 bases and J lost 0, with 9 bases in between. This record belongs to a study of OX40 agonist ivuxolimab in advanced cancers. Study-level findings and limits: Among some nonresponders, normalized T-cell clonal expansion was also low.

The chain has TRBV29-1 and TRBJ2-4; D is undetermined. The origin of this receptor is an adult with an advanced solid tumor such as melanoma, head and neck, liver or kidney cancer. The sample consisted of CD4+ or CD8+ T cells sorted from blood, taken in a trial of the OX40 agonist ivuxolimab. The CDR3 bases are TGCAGCGTTGAAGATGATCGGTTAGCCAAAAACATTCAGTACTTC. Residues: CSVEDDRLAKNIQYF. Full variable domain (remainder filled in from reference TRBV29-1 and TRBJ2-4): SAVISQKPSRDICQRGTSLTIQCQVDSQVTMMFWYRQQPGQSLTLIATANQGSEATYESGFVIDKFPISRPNLTFSTLTVSNMSPEDSSIYLCSVEDDRLAKNIQYFGAGTRLSVL.